This TCR beta chain is drawn from a study of T cell responses to AZD1222 COVID-19 vaccine. Overall study findings and caveats: The span of vaccine-associated CD4 TCRs extended across spike, with dominance at 160-218 and 743-854. Baseline testing showed seropositivity in only six or seven AZD1222 recipients.

As to this clone: As yet, its antigen is unknown.

Per the germline V gene, CDR1 is GTSNPN and CDR2 is SVGIG (reference sequence). This CDR3 spans 13 amino acids. V dropped 2 bases and J dropped 1 base, with 8 bases sitting between them. The assay was immunoSEQ multiplex PCR, and TCRdb's table has in-frame clones only and misses some. The sample records 90,000 to 120,000 clones, 89% being singletons. The sequences come from peripheral blood, collected on day 0 of AZD1222 vaccination. J is TRBJ1-1 and V is TRBV30; the D is unclear. The receptor was isolated from an adult in good health. The CDR3 coding sequence is TGTGCCTGGAGTCGGGCGCAGAACACTGAAGCTTTCTTT. This sequence encodes CAWSRAQNTEAFF. Complete variable domain (other parts from reference TRBV30 and TRBJ1-1): SQTIHQWPATLVQPVGSPLSLECTVEGTSNPNLYWYRQAAGRGLQLLFYSVGIGQISSEVPQNLSASRPQDRQFILSSKKLLLSDSGFYLCAWSRAQNTEAFFGQGTRLTVV.